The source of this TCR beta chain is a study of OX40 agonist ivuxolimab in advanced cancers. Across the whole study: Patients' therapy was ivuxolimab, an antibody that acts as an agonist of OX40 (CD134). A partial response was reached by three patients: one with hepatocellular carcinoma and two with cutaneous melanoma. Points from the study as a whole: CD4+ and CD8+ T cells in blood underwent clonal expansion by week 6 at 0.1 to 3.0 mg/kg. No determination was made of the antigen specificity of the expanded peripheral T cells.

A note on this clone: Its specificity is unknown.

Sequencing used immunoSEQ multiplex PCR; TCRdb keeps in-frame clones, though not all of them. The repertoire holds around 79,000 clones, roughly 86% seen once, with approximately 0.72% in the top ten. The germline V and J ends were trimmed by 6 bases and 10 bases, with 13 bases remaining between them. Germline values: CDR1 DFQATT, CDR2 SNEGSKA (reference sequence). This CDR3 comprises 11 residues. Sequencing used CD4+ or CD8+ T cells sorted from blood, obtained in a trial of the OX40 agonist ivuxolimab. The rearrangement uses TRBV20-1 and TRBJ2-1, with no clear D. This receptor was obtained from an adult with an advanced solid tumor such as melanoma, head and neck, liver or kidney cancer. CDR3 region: CSAQKVVEQFF. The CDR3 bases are TGCAGTGCCCAGAAGGTGGTAGAGCAGTTCTTC.